This is a list of T cell receptor beta chains from one sample in a study of CD8+CD57+ T cells in acquired aplastic anemia. TCRdb re-called the reads through MiXCR, storing one row per CDR3 protein. The sample yields about 120,000 distinct CDR3 sequences, 50% to 60% seen once. Sequencing used sorted CD4+, CD8+, or CD8+CD57+ T cells (not recorded which) from PBMCs. All receptors come from a human donor with aplastic anemia. Each CDR3 is given with its conserved first and last residue. Each record gives: V gene, CDR3 length, CDR3 protein.

>TRBV19|15
CASSIAAGVSDEQFF
>TRBV7-9|11
CASSWFETQYF
>TRBV15|16
CATSAPPMGYYNEQFF
>TRBV2|12
CASSPIGHEQFF
>TRBV29-1|15
CSPSGPSSYNSPLHF
>TRBV5-1|16
CASSLGEDLGWNIQYF
>TRBV10-3|14
CAISSEQTTDTQYF
>TRBV2|14
CASPRQGIFHEQFF
>TRBV20-1|14
CSARRGSSYNEQFF
>TRBV20-1|13
CSALWRVNTEAFF
>TRBV24-1|19
CATSDGTGGRSTGANVLTF
>TRBV9|14
CASSVGGAQETQYF
>TRBV20-1|13
CSASSPSYNEQFF
>TRBV20-1|10
CGAKVIEQFF
>TRBV29-1|13
CSVDSRGDEKLFF
>TRBV2|14
CASSKAGGGQPQHF
>TRBV15|15
CATSRDTLAGLLQFF
>TRBV19|13
CASSNVEAETQYF
>TRBV25-1|17
CASSDPGQGAITDTRYF
>TRBV24-1|16
CATSDPPTGIFETLYF
>TRBV7-9|13
CASSQDRAFTIYF
>TRBV7-9|15
CASSLAQAGANVLTF
>TRBV7-3|15
CASSLMSGSGNTIYF
>TRBV6-5|13
CASSYSTEETQYF
>TRBV6-5|14
CASSPEGGYTEAFF
>TRBV20-1|13
CSASGAGAYEHYF